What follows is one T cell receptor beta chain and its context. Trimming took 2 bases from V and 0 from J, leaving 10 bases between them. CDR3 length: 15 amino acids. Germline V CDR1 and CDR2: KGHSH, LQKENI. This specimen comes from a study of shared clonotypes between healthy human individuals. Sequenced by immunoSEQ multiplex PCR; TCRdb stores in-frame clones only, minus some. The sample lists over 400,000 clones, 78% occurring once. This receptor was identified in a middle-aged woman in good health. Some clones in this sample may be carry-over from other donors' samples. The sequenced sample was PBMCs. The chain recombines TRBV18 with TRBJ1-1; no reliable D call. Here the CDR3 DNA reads TGTGCCAGCTCACCATTCACCGACTTGAACACTGAAGCTTTCTTT. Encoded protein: CASSPFTDLNTEAFF.